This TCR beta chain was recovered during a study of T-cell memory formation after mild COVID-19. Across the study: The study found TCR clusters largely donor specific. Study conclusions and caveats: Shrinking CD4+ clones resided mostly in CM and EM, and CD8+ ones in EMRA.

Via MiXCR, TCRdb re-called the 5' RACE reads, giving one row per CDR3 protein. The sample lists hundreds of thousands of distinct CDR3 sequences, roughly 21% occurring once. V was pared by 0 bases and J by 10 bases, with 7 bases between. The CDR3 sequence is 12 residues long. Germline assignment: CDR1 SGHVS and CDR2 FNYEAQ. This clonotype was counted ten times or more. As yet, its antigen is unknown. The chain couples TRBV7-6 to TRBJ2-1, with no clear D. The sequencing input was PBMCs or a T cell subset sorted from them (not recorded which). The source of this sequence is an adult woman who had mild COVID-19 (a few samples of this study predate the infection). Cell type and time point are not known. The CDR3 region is CASSLAPREQFF. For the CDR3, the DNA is TGTGCCAGCAGCTTAGCCCCCAGGGAGCAGTTCTTC.